This is a list of T cell receptor beta chains from one sample in a study of identical twins. A single record per CDR3 protein comes from TCRdb applying MiXCR to the 5' RACE reads. The sample lists under 350,000 distinct CDR3 sequences, just under 9.5% occurring once. The same sample was also studied in work on yellow fever vaccine responses in identical twins.

Sequencing was performed on CD8+ T cells sorted from blood. All receptors derive from a woman aged 18-35 years in good health. Each CDR3 is given with its conserved first and last residue. Clone size is given for some rows only: seen once, a few or many times, or a class if the clone is expanded.

>-|TRBV7-2|TRBJ2-4
CASSLAGTVLLAKNIQYF
>few|TRBV6-2/TRBV6-3|TRBJ2-4
CASSYLGQGRDIQYF
>-|TRBV10-3|TRBJ2-7
CAIRGVGRANEQYF
>-|TRBV12-3/TRBV12-4|TRBJ2-1
CAFSFSERLANPYNEQFF
>few|TRBV4-2|TRBJ1-3
CASGQGSSGNTIYF
>-|TRBV5-6|TRBJ1-5
CASSDGQSQPQHF
>many|TRBV5-1|TRBJ2-1
CASSLFFPSEVQGIYNEQFF
>few|TRBV29-1|TRBJ1-4
CSVEDRTQLFF
>many|TRBV24-1|TRBJ2-1
CATSASSGTISSYNEQFF
>many|TRBV4-3|TRBJ2-1
CASSQDLASGRFNEQFF
>-|TRBV29-1|TRBJ2-2
CSVEAQGWGELFF
>many|TRBV5-1|TRBJ2-5
CASSDSGANQETQYF
>-|TRBV7-9|TRBJ1-2
CASSLLEGYTF
>-|TRBV5-1|TRBJ2-3
CASSPGTDSTDTQYF
>few|TRBV6-5|TRBJ1-2
CASSYGGGTYGYTF
>-|TRBV7-2|TRBJ2-3
CASSPTGRSDTQYF
>few|TRBV6-5|TRBJ2-1
CASSRLDNEQFF
>many|TRBV7-8|TRBJ2-2
CASSNGTGVTNTGELFF
>-|TRBV7-9|TRBJ2-7
CASSLTGGREQYF
>many|TRBV7-2|TRBJ2-5
CASSLEGLGLEKTQYF
>few|TRBV25-1|TRBJ2-5
CASSETVAGETQYF
>few|TRBV20-1|TRBJ1-1
CSARDSAGGTEAFF
>many|TRBV12-3/TRBV12-4|TRBJ2-1
CASSGSGGRGLYNEQFF
>few|TRBV19|TRBJ1-5
CASTEMGYSNQPQHF
>many|TRBV12-5|TRBJ2-5
CASGTSMGLAKETQYF
>-|TRBV7-9|TRBJ1-2
CASSLERETVYGYTF
>-|TRBV6-2/TRBV6-3|TRBJ2-5
CASTSQETQYF
>-|TRBV27|TRBJ1-5
CASSSLVTGGQPQHF
>-|TRBV28|TRBJ2-1
CASTQSSSGGDEQFF
>-|TRBV2|TRBJ2-1
CASSVVTSGHYNEQFF
>-|TRBV7-3|TRBJ2-1
CASRPQGTNEQFF
>few|TRBV6-1|TRBJ2-7
CASSPGGRKDEQYF
>-|TRBV4-3|TRBJ2-5
CASSQDGGPEAQYF
>few|TRBV14|TRBJ2-7
CASSQDKVAVGGPQTYEQYF
>few|TRBV3-1|TRBJ2-1
CASSQDQAYGSYNEQFF
>-|TRBV20-1|TRBJ2-7
CSASLQGSYEQYF
>many|TRBV27|TRBJ2-7
CASGVAGAYEQYF
>-|TRBV7-2|TRBJ2-7
CASSLARLAVEQYF
>-|TRBV7-3|TRBJ2-3
CASSLTAGTESTDTQYF
>-|TRBV9|TRBJ2-1
CASSVKQGGHNEQFF
>few|TRBV15|TRBJ2-2
CATSSTRDRVSGELFF
>-|TRBV4-1|TRBJ1-4
CASSQRWYEKLFF
>-|TRBV6-2/TRBV6-3|TRBJ2-1
CATAGGPNPSYNEQFF
>few|TRBV7-8|TRBJ2-7
CASSLARVPGLGGYEQYF
>many|TRBV5-1|TRBJ1-1
CASSKTQTPGSHSGQLMNTEAFF
>-|TRBV29-1|TRBJ2-7
CSVFSQGYEQYF
>-|TRBV11-1|TRBJ1-1
CASSLAGQGYVTEAFF
>-|TRBV3-1|TRBJ2-4
CASSPYQSGALAKNIQYF
>many|TRBV9|TRBJ1-1
CASSVVDKNTEAFF
>few|TRBV5-1|TRBJ1-1
CASSAQGAGGTEAFF
>many|TRBV12-3/TRBV12-4|TRBJ2-1
CASSMGLAYNEQFF
>-|TRBV20-1|TRBJ1-1
CSARRAGGTEAFF
>few|TRBV3-1|TRBJ2-3
CASSQDPAGWQGDTQYF
>few|TRBV27|TRBJ1-5
CASSFWGGNQPQHF
>many|TRBV29-1|TRBJ2-1
CSVEDYRQYEQFF
>-|TRBV7-3|TRBJ2-5
CASSLIPGTGQETQYF
>-|TRBV7-9|TRBJ2-7
CASSSLGGYEQYF
>-|TRBV7-2|TRBJ2-2
CASSLGVAGSPEELFF
>-|TRBV5-1|TRBJ2-5
CASLDHETQYF